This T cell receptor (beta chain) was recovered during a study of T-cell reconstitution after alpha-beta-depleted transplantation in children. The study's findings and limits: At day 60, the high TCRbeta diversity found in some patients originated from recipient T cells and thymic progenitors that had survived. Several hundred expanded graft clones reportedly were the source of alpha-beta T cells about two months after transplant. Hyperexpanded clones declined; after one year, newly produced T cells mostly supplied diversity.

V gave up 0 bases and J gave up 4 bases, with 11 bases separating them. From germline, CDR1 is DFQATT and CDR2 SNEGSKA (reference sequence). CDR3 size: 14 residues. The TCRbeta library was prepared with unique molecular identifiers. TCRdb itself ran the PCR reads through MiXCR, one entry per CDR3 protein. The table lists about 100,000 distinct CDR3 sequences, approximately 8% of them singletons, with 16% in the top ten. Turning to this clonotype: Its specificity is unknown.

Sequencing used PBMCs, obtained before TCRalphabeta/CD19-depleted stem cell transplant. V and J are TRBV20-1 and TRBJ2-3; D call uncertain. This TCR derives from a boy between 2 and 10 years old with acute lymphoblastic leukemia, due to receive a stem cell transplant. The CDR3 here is CSARDIGRADTQYF. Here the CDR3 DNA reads TGCAGTGCTAGAGACATAGGAAGGGCAGATACGCAGTATTTT.